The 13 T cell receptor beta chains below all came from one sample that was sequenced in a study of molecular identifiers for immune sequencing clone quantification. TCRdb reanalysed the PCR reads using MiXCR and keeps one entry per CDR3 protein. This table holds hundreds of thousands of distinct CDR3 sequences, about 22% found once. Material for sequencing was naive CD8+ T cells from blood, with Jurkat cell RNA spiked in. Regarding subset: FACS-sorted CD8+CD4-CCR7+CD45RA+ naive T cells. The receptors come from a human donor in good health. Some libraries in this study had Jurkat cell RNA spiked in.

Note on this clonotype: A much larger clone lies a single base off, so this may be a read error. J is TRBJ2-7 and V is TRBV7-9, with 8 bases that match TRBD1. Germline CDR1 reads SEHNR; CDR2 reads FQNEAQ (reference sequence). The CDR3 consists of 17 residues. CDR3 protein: CASSLEAVPGGRYERYF. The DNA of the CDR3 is TGTGCCAGCAGCTTAGAAGCTGTTCCAGGGGGCCGCTACGAGCGGTACTTC.

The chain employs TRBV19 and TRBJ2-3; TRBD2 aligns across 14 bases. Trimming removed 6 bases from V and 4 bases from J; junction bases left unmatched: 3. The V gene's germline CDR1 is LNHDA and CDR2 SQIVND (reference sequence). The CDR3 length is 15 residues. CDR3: CASRMTSGGADTQYF. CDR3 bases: TGTGCCAGTAGGATGACTAGCGGGGGGGCAGATACGCAGTATTTT. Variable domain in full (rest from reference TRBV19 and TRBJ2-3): DGGITQSPKYLFRKEGQNVTLSCEQNLNHDAMYWYRQDPGQGLRLIYYSQIVNDFQKGDIAEGYSVSREKKESFPLTVTSAQKNPTAFYLCASRMTSGGADTQYFGPGTRLTVL.

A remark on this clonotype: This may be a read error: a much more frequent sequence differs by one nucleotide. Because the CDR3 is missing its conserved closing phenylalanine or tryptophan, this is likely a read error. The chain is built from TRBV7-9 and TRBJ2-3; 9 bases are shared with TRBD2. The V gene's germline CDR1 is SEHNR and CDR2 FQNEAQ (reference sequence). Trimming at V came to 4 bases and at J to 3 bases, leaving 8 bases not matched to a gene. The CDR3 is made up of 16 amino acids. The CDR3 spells CASSSLGTSRTDTQYS. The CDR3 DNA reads TGTGCCAGCAGCTCCCTCGGGACTAGCAGGACAGATACGCAGTATTCT.

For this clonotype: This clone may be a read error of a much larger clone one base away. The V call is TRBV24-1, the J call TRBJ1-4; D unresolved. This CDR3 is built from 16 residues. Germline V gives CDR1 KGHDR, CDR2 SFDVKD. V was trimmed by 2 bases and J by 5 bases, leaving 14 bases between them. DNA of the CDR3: TGTGCCACCAGTGATTCTTCGGGCAGACTAAATGAAAAACTGTTTTTT. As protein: CATSDSSGRLNEKLFF.

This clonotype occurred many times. In nucleotides, the CDR3 is TGTGCCAGCAGCTCACAGGGGCTGAACACCGGGGAGCTGTTTTTT. Protein: CASSSQGLNTGELFF. The V gene is TRBV5-4, the J gene TRBJ2-2, with 7 bases lining up with TRBD1. Germline loops: CDR1 SGHNT, CDR2 YYREEE (reference sequence). This CDR3 is 15 amino acids long. V lost 3 bases to trimming and J lost 1 base; unmatched junction nucleotides: 3. The full variable domain, in which reference TRBV5-4 and TRBJ2-2 provide the parts outside the CDR3, is ETGVTQSPTHLIKTRGQQVTLRCSSQSGHNTVSWYQQALGQGPQFIFQYYREEENGRGNFPPRFSGLQFPNYSSELNVNALELDDSALYLCASSSQGLNTGELFFGEGSRLTVL.

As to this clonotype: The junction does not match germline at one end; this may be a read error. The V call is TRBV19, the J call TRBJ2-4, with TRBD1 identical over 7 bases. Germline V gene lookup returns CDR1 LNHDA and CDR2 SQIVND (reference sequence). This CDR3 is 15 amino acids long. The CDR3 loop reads CAGSDLTGSKNIQYF. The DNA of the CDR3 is TGTGCCGGTAGCGACTTGACAGGGTCCAAAAACATTCAGTACTTC.

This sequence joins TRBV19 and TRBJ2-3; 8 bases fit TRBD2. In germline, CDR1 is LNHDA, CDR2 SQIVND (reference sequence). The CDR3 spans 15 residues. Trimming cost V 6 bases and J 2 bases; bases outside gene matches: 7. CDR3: CASSELADHTDTQYF. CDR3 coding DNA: TGTGCCAGTAGCGAACTAGCGGACCACACAGATACGCAGTATTTT. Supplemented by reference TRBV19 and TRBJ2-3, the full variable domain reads DGGITQSPKYLFRKEGQNVTLSCEQNLNHDAMYWYRQDPGQGLRLIYYSQIVNDFQKGDIAEGYSVSREKKESFPLTVTSAQKNPTAFYLCASSELADHTDTQYFGPGTRLTVL.

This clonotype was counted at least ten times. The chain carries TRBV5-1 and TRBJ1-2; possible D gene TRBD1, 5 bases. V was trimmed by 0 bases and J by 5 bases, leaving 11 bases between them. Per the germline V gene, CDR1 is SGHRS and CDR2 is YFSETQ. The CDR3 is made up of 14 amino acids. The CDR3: CASSLVGDIYGYTF. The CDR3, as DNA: TGCGCCAGCAGCTTGGTAGGGGATATTTATGGCTACACCTTC.

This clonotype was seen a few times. CDR3 DNA: TGTGCCAGCAGCTTTGACGGAGGGCGCGGCACAGATACGCAGTATTTT. Protein: CASSFDGGRGTDTQYF. V and J are TRBV7-9 and TRBJ2-3; possible D gene TRBD2, 6 bases. Trimming pared 3 bases from V and 1 base from J, leaving 14 bases between. Germline CDR1 reads SEHNR; CDR2 reads FQNEAQ (reference sequence). This CDR3 is built from 16 residues.

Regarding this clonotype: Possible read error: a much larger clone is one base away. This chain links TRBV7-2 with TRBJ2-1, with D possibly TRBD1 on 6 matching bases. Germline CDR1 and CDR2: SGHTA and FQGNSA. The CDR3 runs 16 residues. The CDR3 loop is CASSPTGQMSLYEQLF. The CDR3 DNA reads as TGTGCCAGCAGCCCTACAGGACAGATGAGTCTCTATGAGCAGCTCTTC.

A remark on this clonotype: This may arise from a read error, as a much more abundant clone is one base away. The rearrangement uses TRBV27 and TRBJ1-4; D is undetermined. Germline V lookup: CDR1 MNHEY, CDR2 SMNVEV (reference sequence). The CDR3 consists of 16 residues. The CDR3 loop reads CAGSFTQLRGVEKLFF. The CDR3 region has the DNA TGTGCCGGCAGTTTCACCCAACTACGCGGGGTTGAAAAACTGTTTTTT.

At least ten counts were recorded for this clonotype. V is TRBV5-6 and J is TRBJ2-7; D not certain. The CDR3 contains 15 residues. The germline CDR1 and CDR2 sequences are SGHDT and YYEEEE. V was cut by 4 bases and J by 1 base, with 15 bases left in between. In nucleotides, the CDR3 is TGTGCCAGCAGCCCGGGCCGCAGTTTATCCTACGAGCAGTACTTC. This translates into CASSPGRSLSYEQYF.

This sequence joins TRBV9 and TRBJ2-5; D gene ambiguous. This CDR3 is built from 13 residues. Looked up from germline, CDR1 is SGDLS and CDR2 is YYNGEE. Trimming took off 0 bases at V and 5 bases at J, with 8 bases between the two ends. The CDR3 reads CASSVEGVETQYF. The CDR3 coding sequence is TGTGCCAGCAGCGTAGAAGGAGTGGAGACCCAGTACTTC.